The 15 T cell receptor beta chains in this list originate from one sample, sequenced in a study of cytomegalovirus exposure and HLA in healthy donors. The repertoire was sequenced with immunoSEQ multiplex PCR; TCRdb's copy has only in-frame clones and lacks some. The table shows 90,000 to 110,000 clones, with about 86% occurring only once. Material for sequencing was PBMCs. The receptors shown here come from a woman in her late teens or twenties in good health and CMV-seropositive.

This clone rates as medium-sized (0.01 to 0.1%). J is TRBJ2-7 and V is TRBV7-6; D perhaps matches TRBD1 (6 bases). V was trimmed by 0 bases and J by 0 bases, leaving 9 bases between them. Germline V gives CDR1 SGHVS, CDR2 FNYEAQ. CDR3 length equals 15 residues. The CDR3 DNA reads TGTGCCAGCAGCTTAGCGGCGGACAGCTCCTACGAGCAGTACTTC. Translated, it gives CASSLAADSSYEQYF.

This sequence joins TRBV2 and TRBJ1-3, with a tentative D call TRBD1 (5 bases). V lost 6 bases, J lost 0 bases, and 15 bases lay in between. The CDR3 totals 16 residues. Germline CDR1 and CDR2: SNHLY and FYNNEI. The CDR3 here is CASSERGGFSGNTIYF. DNA of the CDR3: TGTGCCAGCAGCGAACGCGGGGGATTCTCTGGAAACACCATATATTTT.

V is TRBV4-1 and J is TRBJ2-3, with D maybe TRBD2 (7 bases). There are 16 residues in the CDR3. Germline V gives CDR1 MGHRA, CDR2 YSYEKL. The V gene lost 3 bases and the J gene lost 4 bases, with 17 bases spanning the gap. CDR3 region: CASSQTGLWGPDTQYF. The CDR3 DNA sequence: TGCGCCAGCAGCCAGACGGGACTATGGGGGCCAGATACGCAGTATTTT.

The CDR3 nucleotides are TGTGCCAGCAGCTTAGGGGTCAGGGCTCAAGAGACCCAGTACTTC. Its protein product is CASSLGVRAQETQYF. The chain employs TRBV5-6 and TRBJ2-5; D may be TRBD1 (5 bases). Trimming took 2 bases from V and 2 from J, leaving 13 bases between them. The CDR3 runs 15 residues. Germline V gene data show CDR1 as SGHDT and CDR2 as YYEEEE.

The genes are TRBV6-5 and TRBJ2-7; 8 nucleotides agree with TRBD1. Germline CDR1 MNHEY, CDR2 SVGAGI. This CDR3 is 14 amino acids long. The junction had 2 bases not matched to a gene; V was cut back by 2 bases and J by 2 bases. The chain's CDR3 is CASSYDRGPYEQYF. CDR3 coding DNA: TGTGCCAGCAGTTACGACAGGGGACCCTACGAGCAGTACTTC.

The V and J genes are TRBV5-4 and TRBJ1-2; 9 positions agree with TRBD1. This CDR3 is built from 15 residues. The germline V gene encodes CDR1 SGHNT and CDR2 YYREEE (reference sequence). The ends lost 4 bases at V and 2 bases at J; junction bases unmatched: 6. CDR3 protein: CASSPNRGPNYGYTF. The CDR3 bases are TGTGCCAGCAGCCCGAACAGGGGGCCAAACTATGGCTACACCTTC.

The rearrangement links TRBV19 to TRBJ2-7; TRBD2 aligns across 10 bases. Germline trimming cut 9 bases from V and 0 bases from J; bases unmatched to any gene: 8. The germline V gene has CDR1 LNHDA and CDR2 SQIVND (reference sequence). The CDR3 is made up of 15 amino acids. The CDR3 sequence is CASGSLAGTSYEQYF. The CDR3 DNA sequence: TGTGCCAGCGGCTCACTAGCGGGGACCTCCTACGAGCAGTACTTC.

This chain joins TRBV5-6 and TRBJ2-7; TRBD2 might be the D (6 bases). V was cut by 4 bases and J by 4 bases, with 15 bases left in between. The CDR3 has 14 residues. CDR1 SGHDT and CDR2 YYEEEE come from the germline V gene. CDR3 residues: CASSPRDLGYEQYF. CDR3 DNA sequence: TGTGCCAGCAGCCCGCGGGACTTAGGGTACGAGCAGTACTTC.

The chain couples TRBV6-1 to TRBJ1-4; TRBD1 matches 7 bases. Germline V gene data show CDR1 as MNHNS and CDR2 as SASEGT. The length of the CDR3 is 13 residues. After removal of 4 bases from V and 17 bases from J, the junction contained 13 bases not matched to a gene. The CDR3 region has the DNA TGTGCCAGCAGTGCCGGACAGGCCCGTCAGATTTTTTTT. Translating gives CASSAGQARQIFF.

The chain's CDR3 is CASTGLAGLADTQYF. In DNA, the CDR3 is TGTGCCAGCACAGGACTAGCGGGTTTGGCAGATACGCAGTATTTT. This chain uses TRBV6-1 with TRBJ2-3; TRBD2 matches at 11 bases. CDR3 size: 15 residues. Per germline, CDR1 MNHNS and CDR2 SASEGT. Trimming removed 7 bases from V and 4 bases from J; junction bases left unmatched: 7.

This clone was detected once. J is TRBJ1-1 and V is TRBV19; D perhaps matches TRBD1 (5 bases). The CDR3 length is 12 residues. Trimming left V 7 bases short and J 8 bases short, with 14 bases between. From germline, CDR1 is LNHDA and CDR2 SQIVND (reference sequence). CDR3 in DNA: TGTGCCAGTAATATCGGACGGACAGAAGCTTTCTTT. Translating it yields CASNIGRTEAFF.

This clone occurred a few times. This sequence joins TRBV5-1 and TRBJ1-2, with D unresolved. Germline V gene sequence: CDR1 SGHRS, CDR2 YFSETQ. V dropped 0 bases and J dropped 2 bases, with 8 bases sitting between them. This CDR3 contains 14 residues. CDR3 region: CASSLDSQNYGYTF. CDR3 nucleotides: TGCGCCAGCAGCTTGGATTCACAAAACTATGGCTACACCTTC.

This chain uses TRBV7-9 with TRBJ2-3; 8 bases map to TRBD2. With V trimmed by 1 base and J by 4 bases, 4 bases remained unmatched. The CDR3 is 15 residues long. Germline V lookup: CDR1 SEHNR, CDR2 FQNEAQ (reference sequence). CDR3 loop: CASSLGGAGADTQYF. CDR3 nucleotides: TGTGCCAGCAGCTTAGGGGGAGCGGGAGCAGATACGCAGTATTTT.

The chain carries TRBV7-9 and TRBJ1-2; 11 bases are shared with TRBD1. The CDR3 has 17 residues. Trimming cost V 4 bases and J 0 bases; bases outside gene matches: 7. Germline V gene data show CDR1 as SEHNR and CDR2 as FQNEAQ (reference sequence). This CDR3 is CASSSGTGGPANYGYTF. The CDR3 bases are TGTGCCAGCAGCTCCGGGACAGGGGGACCAGCTAACTATGGCTACACCTTC.

The rearrangement joins TRBV29-1 to TRBJ1-2; D remains ambiguous. This CDR3 is built from 12 residues. Trimming took off 5 bases at V and 2 bases at J, with 9 bases between the two ends. Germline CDR1 reads SQVTM; CDR2 reads ANQGSEA. The CDR3: CSVNIQNYGYTF. The DNA of the CDR3 is TGCAGCGTTAATATACAAAACTATGGCTACACCTTC.